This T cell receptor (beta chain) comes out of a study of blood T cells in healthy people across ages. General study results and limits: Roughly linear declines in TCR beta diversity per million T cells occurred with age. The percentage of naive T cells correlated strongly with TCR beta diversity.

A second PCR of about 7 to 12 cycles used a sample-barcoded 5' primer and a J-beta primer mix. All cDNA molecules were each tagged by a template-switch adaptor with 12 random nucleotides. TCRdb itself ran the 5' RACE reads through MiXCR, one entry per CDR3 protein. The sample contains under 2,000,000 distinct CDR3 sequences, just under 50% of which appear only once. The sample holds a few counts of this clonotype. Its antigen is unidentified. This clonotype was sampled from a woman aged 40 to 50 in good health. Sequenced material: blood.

DNA of the CDR3: TGTGCCAGTAGTCGACAGGGGGAAGAGCAGTTCTTC. This sequence encodes CASSRQGEEQFF. The V and J genes are TRBV19 and TRBJ2-1; 9 positions match TRBD1. Germline CDR1 and CDR2: LNHDA and SQIVND (reference sequence). The CDR3 runs to 12 residues. V was clipped by 5 bases and J by 10 bases; unmatched bases: 3.